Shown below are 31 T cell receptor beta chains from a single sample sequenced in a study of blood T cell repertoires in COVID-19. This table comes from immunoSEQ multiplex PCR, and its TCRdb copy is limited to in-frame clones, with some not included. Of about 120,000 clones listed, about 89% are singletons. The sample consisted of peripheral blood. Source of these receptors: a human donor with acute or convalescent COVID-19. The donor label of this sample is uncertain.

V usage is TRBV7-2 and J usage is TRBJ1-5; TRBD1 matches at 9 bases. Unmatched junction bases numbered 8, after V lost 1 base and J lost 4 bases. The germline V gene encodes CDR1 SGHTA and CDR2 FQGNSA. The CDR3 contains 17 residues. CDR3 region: CASSLGPPGQGNQPQHF. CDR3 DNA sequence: TGTGCCAGCAGCTTAGGTCCCCCGGGACAGGGTAATCAGCCCCAGCATTTT. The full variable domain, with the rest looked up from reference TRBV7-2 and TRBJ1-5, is GAGVSQSPSNKVTEKGKDVELRCDPISGHTALYWYRQSLGQGLEFLIYFQGNSAPDKSGLPSDRFSAERTGGSVSTLTIQRTQQEDSAVYLCASSLGPPGQGNQPQHFGDGTRLSIL.

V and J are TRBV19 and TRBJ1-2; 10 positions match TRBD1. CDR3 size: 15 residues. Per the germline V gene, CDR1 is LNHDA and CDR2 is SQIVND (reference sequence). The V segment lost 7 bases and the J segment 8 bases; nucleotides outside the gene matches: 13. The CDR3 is CASTESGTGEGGYTF. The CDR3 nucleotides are TGTGCCAGTACCGAATCCGGGACAGGGGAAGGCGGCTACACCTTC.

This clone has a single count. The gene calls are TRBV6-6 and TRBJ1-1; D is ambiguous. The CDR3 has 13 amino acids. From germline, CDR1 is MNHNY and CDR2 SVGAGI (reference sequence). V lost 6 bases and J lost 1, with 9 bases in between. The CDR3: CASRLHTNTEAFF. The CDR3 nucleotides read TGTGCCAGCAGACTCCATACGAACACTGAAGCTTTCTTT.

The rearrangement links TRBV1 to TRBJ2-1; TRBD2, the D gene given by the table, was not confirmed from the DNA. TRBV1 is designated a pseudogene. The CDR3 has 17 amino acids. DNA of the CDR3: TGCACCAGCAGCCAAGACCGAAACCGGGACTGGTGGAGTGAGCAGTTCTTC. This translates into CTSSQDRNRDWWSEQFF.

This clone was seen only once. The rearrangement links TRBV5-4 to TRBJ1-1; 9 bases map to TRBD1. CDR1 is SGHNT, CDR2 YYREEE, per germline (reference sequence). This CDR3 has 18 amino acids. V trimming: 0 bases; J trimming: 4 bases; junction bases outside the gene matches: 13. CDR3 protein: CASSLAGRGTGSATEAFF. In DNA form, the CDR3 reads TGTGCCAGCAGCTTGGCAGGTCGTGGGACAGGGTCGGCCACTGAAGCTTTCTTT.

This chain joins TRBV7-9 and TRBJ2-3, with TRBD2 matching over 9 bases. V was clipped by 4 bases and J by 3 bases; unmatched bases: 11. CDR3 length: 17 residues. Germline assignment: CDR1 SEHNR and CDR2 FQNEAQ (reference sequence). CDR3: CASSSGLAYGRTDTQYF. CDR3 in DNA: TGTGCCAGCAGCTCGGGACTAGCCTACGGACGTACAGATACGCAGTATTTT.

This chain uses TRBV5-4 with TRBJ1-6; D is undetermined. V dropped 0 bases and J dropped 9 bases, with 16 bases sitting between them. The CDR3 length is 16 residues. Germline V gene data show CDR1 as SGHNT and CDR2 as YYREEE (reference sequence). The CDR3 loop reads CASSLAGRLAGSPLHF. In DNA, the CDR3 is TGTGCCAGCAGCTTGGCCGGCAGGCTAGCTGGTTCACCCCTCCACTTT.

This CDR3 reads CASSRDRDNEQFF. The DNA of the CDR3 is TGTGCCAGCTCCCGGGACAGAGACAATGAGCAGTTCTTC. The chain recombines TRBV18 with TRBJ2-1, with 7 nucleotides matching TRBD1. V lost 6 bases, J lost 5 bases, and 4 bases stayed unmatched. The CDR3 sequence is 13 residues long. The germline gives CDR1 KGHSH, CDR2 LQKENI.

CDR3 in DNA: TGTGCCAGCAGCCAGACTAGGGGTTTTATGTACGAGCAGTACTTC. Translated, it gives CASSQTRGFMYEQYF. V and J are TRBV7-9 and TRBJ2-7, with D perhaps TRBD2 (6 bases). V was pared by 5 bases and J by 4 bases, with 18 bases between. The CDR3 is made up of 15 amino acids. Germline V gene data show CDR1 as SEHNR and CDR2 as FQNEAQ (reference sequence).

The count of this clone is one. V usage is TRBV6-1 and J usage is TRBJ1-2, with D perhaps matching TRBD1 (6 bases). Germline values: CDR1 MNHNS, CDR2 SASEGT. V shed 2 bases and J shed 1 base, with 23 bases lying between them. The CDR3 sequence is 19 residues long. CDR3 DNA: TGTGCCAGCAGTGAACTTACATGGCTGGGACAACAAAATAACTATGGCTACACCTTC. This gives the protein CASSELTWLGQQNNYGYTF.

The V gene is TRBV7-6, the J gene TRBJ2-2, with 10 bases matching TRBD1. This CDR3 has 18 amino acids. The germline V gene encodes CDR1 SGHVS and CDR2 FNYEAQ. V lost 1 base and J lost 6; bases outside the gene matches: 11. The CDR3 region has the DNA TGTGCCAGCAGCTTAGAAGTTGCGACAGGGGGCATTCCCGGGGAGCTGTTTTTT. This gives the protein CASSLEVATGGIPGELFF.

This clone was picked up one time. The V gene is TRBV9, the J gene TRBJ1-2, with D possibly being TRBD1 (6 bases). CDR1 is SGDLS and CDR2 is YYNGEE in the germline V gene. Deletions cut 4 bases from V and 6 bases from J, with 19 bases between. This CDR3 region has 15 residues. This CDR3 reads CASSSSLAQGNGYTF. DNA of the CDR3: TGTGCCAGCAGCTCGTCACTCGCACAGGGAAATGGCTACACCTTC.

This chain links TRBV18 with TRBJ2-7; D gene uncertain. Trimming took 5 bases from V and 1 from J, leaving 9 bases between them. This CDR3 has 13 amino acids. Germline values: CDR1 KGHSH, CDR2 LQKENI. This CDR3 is CASSERQSYEQYF. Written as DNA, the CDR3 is TGTGCCAGCTCAGAGAGACAATCCTACGAGCAGTACTTC.

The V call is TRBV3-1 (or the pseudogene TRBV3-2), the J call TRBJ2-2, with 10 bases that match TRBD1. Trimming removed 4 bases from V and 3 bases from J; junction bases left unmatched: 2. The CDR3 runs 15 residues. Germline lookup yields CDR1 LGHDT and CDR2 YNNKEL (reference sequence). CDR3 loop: CASSRTGGYTGELFF. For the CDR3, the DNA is TGTGCCAGCAGCCGGACAGGGGGGTACACCGGGGAGCTGTTTTTT.

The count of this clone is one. CDR3 protein: CASTPGGVHYGYTF. In DNA, the CDR3 is TGTGCCAGTACCCCGGGGGGGGTTCACTATGGCTACACCTTC. The chain uses TRBV19 and TRBJ1-2; D may be TRBD1 (5 bases). Germline V gene data show CDR1 as LNHDA and CDR2 as SQIVND (reference sequence). Deletions cut 7 bases from V and 3 bases from J, with 15 bases between. This CDR3 comprises 14 residues.

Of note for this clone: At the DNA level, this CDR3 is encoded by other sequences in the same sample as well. CDR3 amino acids: CATSDGDRLSYTF. CDR3 sequence (DNA): TGTGCCACCAGTGATGGGGACAGGTTAAGCTACACCTTC. The chain carries TRBV24-1 and TRBJ1-2; 8 bases agree with TRBD1. Germline lookup yields CDR1 KGHDR and CDR2 SFDVKD. Trimming removed 3 bases from V and 9 bases from J; junction bases left unmatched: 5. CDR3 length equals 13 residues.

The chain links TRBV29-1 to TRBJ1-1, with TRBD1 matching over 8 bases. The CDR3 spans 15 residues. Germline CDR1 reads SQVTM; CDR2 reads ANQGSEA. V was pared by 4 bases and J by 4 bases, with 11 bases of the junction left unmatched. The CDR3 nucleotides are TGCAGCGTTGGCAGGGGGCGCCTTTCGGGCACTGAAGCTTTCTTT. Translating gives CSVGRGRLSGTEAFF.

CDR3 amino acids: CASSKGRGDRGRSTEAFF. CDR3 DNA: TGTGCCAGCAGCAAAGGCCGCGGGGACAGGGGGCGGAGCACTGAAGCTTTCTTT. V gene TRBV21-1 combines with J gene TRBJ1-1; the DNA was not compared with TRBD1, the D call given in the table. TRBV21-1 is classified as a pseudogene. CDR3 length: 18 residues.

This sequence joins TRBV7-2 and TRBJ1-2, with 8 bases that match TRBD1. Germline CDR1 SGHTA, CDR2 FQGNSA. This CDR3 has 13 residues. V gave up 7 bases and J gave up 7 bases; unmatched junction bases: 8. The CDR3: CASTKDRAFGYTF. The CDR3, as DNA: TGTGCCAGCACCAAGGACAGGGCTTTTGGCTACACCTTC.

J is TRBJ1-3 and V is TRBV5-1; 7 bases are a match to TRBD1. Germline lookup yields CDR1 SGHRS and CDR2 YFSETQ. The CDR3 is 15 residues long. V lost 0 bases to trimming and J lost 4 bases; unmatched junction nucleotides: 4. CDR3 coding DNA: TGCGCCAGCAGCTTGGCGACAGGGCAGGGAAACACCATATATTTT. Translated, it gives CASSLATGQGNTIYF.

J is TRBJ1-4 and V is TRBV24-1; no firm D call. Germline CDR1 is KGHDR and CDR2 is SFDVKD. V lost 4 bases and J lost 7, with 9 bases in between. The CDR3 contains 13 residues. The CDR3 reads CATSESLSEKLFF. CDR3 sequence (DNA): TGTGCCACCAGTGAAAGCCTAAGTGAAAAACTGTTTTTT.

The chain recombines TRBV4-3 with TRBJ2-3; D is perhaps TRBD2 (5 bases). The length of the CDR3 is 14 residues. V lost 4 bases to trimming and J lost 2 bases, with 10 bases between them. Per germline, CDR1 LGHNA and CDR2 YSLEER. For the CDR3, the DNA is TGCGCCAGCAGCCCTTGGACTGACACAGATACGCAGTATTTT. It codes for CASSPWTDTDTQYF.

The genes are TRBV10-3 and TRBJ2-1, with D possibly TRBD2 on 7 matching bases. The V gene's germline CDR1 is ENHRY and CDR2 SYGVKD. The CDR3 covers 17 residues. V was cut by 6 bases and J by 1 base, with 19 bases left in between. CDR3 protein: CAIRPGGGGLSYNEQFF. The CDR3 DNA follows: TGTGCCATCAGACCGGGAGGCGGGGGCCTATCCTACAATGAGCAGTTCTTC.

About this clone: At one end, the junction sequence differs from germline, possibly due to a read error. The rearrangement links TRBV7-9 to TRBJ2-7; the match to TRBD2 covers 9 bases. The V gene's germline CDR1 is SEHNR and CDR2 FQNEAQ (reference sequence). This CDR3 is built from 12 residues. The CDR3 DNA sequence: TGTGCCAGCAGCTTAGCGGGCGGGGGGGCCACCTTC. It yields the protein CASSLAGGGATF. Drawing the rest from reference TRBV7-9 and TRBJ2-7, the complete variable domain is DTGVSQNPRHKITKRGQNVTFRCDPISEHNRLYWYRQTLGQGPEFLTYFQNEAQLEKSRLLSDRFSAERPKGSFSTLEIQRTEQGDSAMYLCASSLAGGGATFGPGTRLTVT.

The CDR3 is CASSFWTGGNEKLFF. The CDR3 nucleotides read TGTGCCAGCAGTTTCTGGACAGGGGGTAATGAAAAACTGTTTTTT. The chain recombines TRBV28 with TRBJ1-4; 10 positions match TRBD1. With 3 bases clipped from V and 4 bases from J, the junction kept 2 bases outside the gene matches. In germline, CDR1 is MDHEN, CDR2 SYDVKM. The CDR3 loop spans 15 amino acids.

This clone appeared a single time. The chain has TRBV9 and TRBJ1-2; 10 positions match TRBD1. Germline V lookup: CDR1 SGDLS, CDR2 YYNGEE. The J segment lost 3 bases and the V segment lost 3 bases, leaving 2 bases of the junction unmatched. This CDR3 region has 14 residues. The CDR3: CASSEGTGDYGYTF. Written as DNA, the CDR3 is TGTGCCAGCAGCGAGGGGACAGGGGACTATGGCTACACCTTC.

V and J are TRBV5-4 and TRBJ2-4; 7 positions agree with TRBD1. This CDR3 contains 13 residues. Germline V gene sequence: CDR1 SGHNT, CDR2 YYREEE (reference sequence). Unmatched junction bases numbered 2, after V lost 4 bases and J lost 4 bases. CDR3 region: CASSPDRKNIQYF. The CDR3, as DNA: TGTGCCAGCAGCCCGGACAGGAAAAACATTCAGTACTTC.

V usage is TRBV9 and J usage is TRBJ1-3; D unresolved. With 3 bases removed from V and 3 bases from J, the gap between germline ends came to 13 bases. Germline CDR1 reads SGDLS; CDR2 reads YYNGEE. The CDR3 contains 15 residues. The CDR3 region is CASSDLGLLGNTIYF. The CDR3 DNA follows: TGTGCCAGCAGCGATCTCGGACTTCTTGGAAACACCATATATTTT.

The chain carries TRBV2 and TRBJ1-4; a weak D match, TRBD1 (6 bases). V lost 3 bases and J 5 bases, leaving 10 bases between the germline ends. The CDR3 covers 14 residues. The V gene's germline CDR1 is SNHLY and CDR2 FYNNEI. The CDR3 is CASSEGTKNEKLFF. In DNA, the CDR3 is TGTGCCAGCAGTGAGGGGACAAAAAATGAAAAACTGTTTTTT.

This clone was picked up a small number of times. This CDR3 is CASSRGTGGLVGYGYTF. The CDR3 DNA follows: TGCGCCAGCAGCCGAGGGACAGGGGGCTTGGTCGGCTATGGCTACACCTTC. This chain connects TRBV4-1 to TRBJ1-2, with 12 positions matching TRBD1. V was clipped by 4 bases and J by 4 bases; unmatched bases: 10. The CDR3 covers 17 residues. Germline V CDR1 and CDR2: MGHRA, YSYEKL.

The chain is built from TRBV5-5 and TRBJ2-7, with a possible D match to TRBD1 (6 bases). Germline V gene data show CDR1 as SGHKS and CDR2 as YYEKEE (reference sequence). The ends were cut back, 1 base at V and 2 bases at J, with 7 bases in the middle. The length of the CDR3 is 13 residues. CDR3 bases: TGTGCCAGCAGCTTGAACAGGGCCTACGAGCAGTACTTC. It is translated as CASSLNRAYEQYF.